This T cell receptor beta chain was found in a study of lymphopenia after photon versus proton radiotherapy (dated by TCRdb to the late 2010s). Regarding the research as a whole: The immunological effects of photon versus proton radiation therapy were compared in patients with gastrointestinal tumors who developed high-grade lymphopenia. A cohort of some 22 patients with gastrointestinal tumors who received either photon or proton therapy and subsequently developed lymphopenia was included. The study aimed to characterize how the two radiation modalities differ in their impact on the immune system. Points the paper makes about the study in general: The authors looked at the survival association only in patients who died, and they framed better survival with proton therapy as a possibility rather than a demonstrated result. Across the cohort, a larger post-nadir drop in TCR diversity was inversely correlated with overall survival time among patients who died. After the lymphocyte count nadir, repertoires from photon-treated patients showed oligoclonal expansion, particularly of CD8+ Temra cells, and this expansion drove the decline in diversity. Proton-treated patients stayed relatively stable during treatment, while photon-treated patients lost naive T cells and TCR diversity and gained effector/memory populations.

The library was built by means of the immunoSEQ multiplex PCR assay. T cell repertoires were profiled by deep sequencing of rearranged TCR beta loci, alongside multiparametric flow cytometry. Drawn from immuneACCESS, this table holds only the in-frame rearrangements with V and J called that TCRdb kept. Clones are partly lost; checked studies trace under half to an unresolved V gene and leave the rest unexplained. The sample table shows fewer than 25,000 clones, and around four fifths are seen once. The ten largest account for 2.9% of the sample. CDR1 is given as MGHRA and CDR2 as YSYEKL, both from the germline V gene. Trimming leaves V shorter by 0 bases and J shorter by 8 bases, with the junction holding 7 bases beyond the gene matches. Including the terminal cysteine and phenylalanine, the CDR3 comprises 15 residues. Only the CDR3 region is kept as DNA, spanning 45 bases read in frame from base 1.

On this clone: It lacks a known antigen. The sample holds no much larger clone one base away, and base qualities are not on file.

This receptor was taken from a woman aged 45-65 years with pancreatic cancer. The rearranged chain carries TRBV4-1 and TRBJ2-1, and TRBD2 aligns with 7 junction nucleotides. The material was peripheral blood, obtained from a patient treated with photon-based radiotherapy. In nucleotides, the sequence is TGCGCCAGCAGCCAAGAAGGGCGGGAGCGGGATGAGCAGTTCTTC. This codes for CASSQEGRERDEQFF.